These 16 T cell receptor beta chains were sequenced from one sample in a study of T cells in Graves' hyperthyroidism and ophthalmopathy. TCR beta CDR3 sequences were amplified from RNA transcripts. The HTBI primer set served for first-round RT-PCR of the TCR CDR3. MiXCR, applied by TCRdb to the multiplex PCR reads, yields one record per CDR3 protein. The repertoire holds 530,000 or so distinct CDR3 sequences, with around a quarter as singletons. The sample was blood. The receptors were sampled from a woman aged 25-40 years with Graves' ophthalmopathy.

Concerning this clonotype: This could be a read error, since a much larger clone is one nucleotide away. The chain employs TRBV28 and TRBJ1-6; no clear D gene. The CDR3 runs to 15 residues. V lost 5 bases, J lost 10 bases, and 18 bases lay in between. Germline lookup yields CDR1 MDHEN and CDR2 SYDVKM. In DNA, the CDR3 is TGTGCCAGCAGTCACCCCGTGGAGGGTGGGTCACCCCTCCACTTT. This encodes CASSHPVEGGSPLHF.

This clonotype appeared many times. J is TRBJ2-5 and V is TRBV15; 9 bases line up with TRBD2. CDR1 and CDR2 (germline): LNHNV, YYDKDF (reference sequence). The CDR3 has 17 amino acids. J lost 5 bases, V lost 1 base, and 11 bases had no gene match. CDR3 amino acids: CATSRGPSYLAGETQYF. The CDR3 DNA reads as TGTGCCACCAGCAGAGGGCCTAGTTACCTAGCGGGGGAGACCCAGTACTTC.

The V gene is TRBV28, the J gene TRBJ2-5, with a weak D call TRBD2 (6 bases). The germline V and J ends were trimmed by 11 bases and 4 bases, with 14 bases remaining between them. The CDR3 consists of 12 residues. Germline V gene sequence: CDR1 MDHEN, CDR2 SYDVKM. The CDR3 protein is CAAGGRGETQYF. The CDR3 nucleotides read TGTGCCGCCGGAGGGAGAGGAGAGACCCAGTACTTC.

In this sample, this clonotype turned up many times. The chain recombines TRBV4-1 with TRBJ2-5; 8 bases fit TRBD2. The CDR3 has 16 amino acids. Germline CDR1 is MGHRA and CDR2 is YSYEKL. Trimming cost V 4 bases and J 1 base; bases outside gene matches: 8. The CDR3 loop reads CASSPQPSGGQETQYF. DNA of the CDR3: TGCGCCAGCAGCCCCCAACCCAGCGGGGGCCAAGAGACCCAGTACTTC.

This chain connects TRBV12-3 or TRBV12-4 to TRBJ2-5; 7 bases align to TRBD1. V shed 5 bases and J 5 bases; nucleotides not matched to a gene: 8. The CDR3 is made up of 14 amino acids. The CDR3 loop reads CASSRTGERETQYF. DNA for the CDR3: TGTGCCAGCAGTCGTACAGGGGAGAGGGAGACCCAGTACTTC.

Ten or more counts support this clonotype. This sequence joins TRBV10-1 and TRBJ1-1; D is undetermined. The V gene lost 2 bases and the J gene lost 0 bases, with 7 bases spanning the gap. This CDR3 is 14 amino acids long. Germline V gene lookup returns CDR1 WNHNN and CDR2 SYGVQD (reference sequence). The CDR3 region is CASSEEEMNTEAFF. The CDR3 DNA follows: TGCGCCAGCAGTGAGGAGGAGATGAACACTGAAGCTTTCTTT.

The sample holds many counts of this clonotype. The chain couples TRBV11-1 to TRBJ1-1; maybe TRBD1 (6 bases). CDR3 size: 17 residues. The V gene lost 5 bases and the J gene lost 1 base, with 20 bases spanning the gap. CDR1 and CDR2 from the germline V gene are SGHAT and FQDESV (reference sequence). CDR3 nucleotides: TGTGCCAGCAGCCCAGACCGACAGGACACCTCGAACACTGAAGCTTTCTTT. This gives the protein CASSPDRQDTSNTEAFF.

Many counts were recorded for this clonotype. This sequence joins TRBV27 and TRBJ1-6, with 11 bases identical to TRBD1. The CDR3 has 15 residues. Germline trimming cut 5 bases from V and 9 bases from J; bases unmatched to any gene: 6. Germline lookup yields CDR1 MNHEY and CDR2 SMNVEV (reference sequence). This CDR3 is CASSIWGQGVSPLHF. The CDR3 region has the DNA TGTGCCAGCAGTATCTGGGGACAGGGGGTTTCACCCCTCCACTTT.

This clonotype was seen repeatedly, ten times or more. The chain recombines TRBV18 with TRBJ2-5; D remains unclear. CDR3 size: 14 residues. CDR1 and CDR2 from the germline V gene are KGHSH and LQKENI. Between the trimmed V and J ends, which lost 3 bases and 3 bases, there was a span of 11 bases. In nucleotides, the CDR3 is TGTGCCAGCTCACCGGTCGCTAACAAAGAGACCCAGTACTTC. Amino acid sequence: CASSPVANKETQYF.

This clonotype has a handful of counts. V usage is TRBV27 and J usage is TRBJ2-7; 14 nucleotides line up with TRBD2. Trimming cost V 5 bases and J 3 bases; bases outside gene matches: 9. There are 17 residues in the CDR3. The germline V gene has CDR1 MNHEY and CDR2 SMNVEV (reference sequence). The CDR3 sequence: CASSPGLAGGSLYEQYF. In nucleotides, the CDR3 is TGTGCCAGCAGTCCAGGACTAGCGGGAGGATCACTCTACGAGCAGTACTTC.

This clonotype was detected only once. The chain is built from TRBV12-5 and TRBJ2-7, with D tentatively TRBD2 (5 bases). Looked up from germline, CDR1 is LGHNT and CDR2 is FRNRAP. The CDR3 runs 15 residues. The V end lost 0 bases, the J end lost 0 bases, and 9 bases lay between the germline ends. The CDR3 reads CASGLVLGSSYEQYF. The CDR3 DNA sequence: TGTGCTAGTGGTTTGGTACTAGGTTCCTCCTACGAGCAGTACTTC.

This clonotype was detected ten times or more. The V gene is TRBV7-8, the J gene TRBJ2-4, with D maybe TRBD1 (6 bases). The CDR3 has 17 residues. Germline CDR1 reads SGHVS; CDR2 reads FQNEAQ. V was shortened by 2 bases and J by 0 bases, with 14 bases between the two germline ends. The CDR3 loop is CASSLYGQYLAKNIQYF. DNA of the CDR3: TGTGCCAGCAGCTTATACGGACAGTACCTAGCCAAAAACATTCAGTACTTC. Drawing the rest from reference TRBV7-8 and TRBJ2-4, the complete variable domain is GAGVSQSPRYKVAKRGQDVALRCDPISGHVSLFWYQQALGQGPEFLTYFQNEAQLDKSGLPSDRFFAERPEGSVSTLKIQRTQQEDSAVYLCASSLYGQYLAKNIQYFGAGTRLSVL.

In its sample, this clonotype was seen many times. The V call is TRBV20-1, the J call TRBJ1-5, with D tentatively TRBD1 (5 bases). V lost 4 bases and J lost 1, with 8 bases in between. Germline lookup yields CDR1 DFQATT and CDR2 SNEGSKA (reference sequence). The CDR3 runs 13 residues. The CDR3 protein is CSATQGSNQPQHF. The CDR3 DNA sequence: TGCAGTGCTACCCAGGGAAGCAATCAGCCCCAGCATTTT.

This clonotype was counted many times. The rearrangement joins TRBV15 to TRBJ1-1; D is unresolved. Per germline, CDR1 LNHNV and CDR2 YYDKDF (reference sequence). The CDR3 consists of 14 residues. Trimming stripped 3 bases from V and 8 bases from J, with 16 bases between. The DNA for the CDR3 is TGTGCCACCAGCAGTACGGGGTTCCCGGACGAAGCTTTCTTT. Its protein product is CATSSTGFPDEAFF.

The chain recombines TRBV6-1 with TRBJ1-5; no clear D. This CDR3 has 15 residues. The germline V and J ends were trimmed by 2 bases and 3 bases, with 11 bases remaining between them. Germline lookup yields CDR1 MNHNS and CDR2 SASEGT. Here the CDR3 reads CASSEFSVVNQPQHF. The DNA of the CDR3 is TGTGCCAGCAGTGAATTCTCAGTGGTCAATCAGCCCCAGCATTTT.

V gene TRBV10-3 combines with J gene TRBJ2-7, with 10 positions matching TRBD2. CDR3 length equals 15 residues. The trim removed 6 bases at V and 5 bases at J, leaving 10 bases unmatched. CDR1 and CDR2 (germline): ENHRY, SYGVKD. The CDR3 reads CAIRLGLARPDEQYF. CDR3 bases: TGTGCCATCAGACTGGGACTAGCGCGCCCGGACGAGCAGTACTTC.